The clone carrying this TCR beta chain showed up just once. Its specificity is not known. Specified time point: after dendritic cell vaccination, including at tumor progression/relapse. The CDR3 has 15 amino acids. The J segment lost 8 bases and the V segment lost 3 bases, leaving 6 bases of the junction unmatched. Germline V lookup: CDR1 LNHDA, CDR2 SQIVND (reference sequence). This specimen comes from a study of glioma-infiltrating T cells after dendritic cell vaccination. Study-level findings and limits: Longer survival after dendritic cell vaccination followed higher pretreatment TIL content.

Clones were read by immunoSEQ multiplex PCR, and TCRdb kept only the in-frame ones, dropping some. The sample has about 46,000 clones, around 91% seen once. The source of this sequence is a human donor with glioblastoma. Sequenced here: blood, sampled after dendritic cell vaccination. The chain uses TRBV19 and TRBJ1-4; the match to TRBD1 covers 10 bases. The CDR3 sequence is CASSIRTGGNEKLFF. As DNA, the CDR3 is TGTGCCAGTAGTATTCGGACAGGGGGGAACGAAAAACTGTTTTTT.